The sample holds many counts of the clone carrying this TCR beta chain. The data are from a study of metastatic and nonmetastatic thyroid tumors. All patients reached thyroid surgery having received no treatment beforehand. TCRdb recomputed clones from the PCR reads via MiXCR. In the table there are 9,400 or so clones, approximately 33% of which are singletons. The clonotype comes from a female donor with papillary thyroid cancer or a benign thyroid nodule (not recorded which). Some clones in this sample may be carry-over from other donors' samples. Sequencing was performed on adjacent normal tissue.

DNA of the CDR3: TGCAGTGCTAGCGGGACAGGGTTCTACGAGCAGTACTTC. Translated, it gives CSASGTGFYEQYF. The J gene is TRBJ2-7, the V gene TRBV20-1; 9 bases line up with TRBD1. The CDR3 contains 13 residues. Germline CDR1 and CDR2: DFQATT and SNEGSKA (reference sequence). V shed 3 bases and J 3 bases; nucleotides not matched to a gene: 3.